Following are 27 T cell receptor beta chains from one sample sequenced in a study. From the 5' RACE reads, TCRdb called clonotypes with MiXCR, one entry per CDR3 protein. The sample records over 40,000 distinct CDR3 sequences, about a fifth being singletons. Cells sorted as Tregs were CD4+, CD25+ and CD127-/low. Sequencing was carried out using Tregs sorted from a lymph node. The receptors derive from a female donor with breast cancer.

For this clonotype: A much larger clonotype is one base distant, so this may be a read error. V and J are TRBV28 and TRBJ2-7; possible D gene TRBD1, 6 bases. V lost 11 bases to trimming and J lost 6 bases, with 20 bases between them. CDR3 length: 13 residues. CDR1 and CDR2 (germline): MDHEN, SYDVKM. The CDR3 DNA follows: TGTGCCTGCACTATTGACAGGTTAGGCGAGCAGTACTTC. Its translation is CACTIDRLGEQYF.

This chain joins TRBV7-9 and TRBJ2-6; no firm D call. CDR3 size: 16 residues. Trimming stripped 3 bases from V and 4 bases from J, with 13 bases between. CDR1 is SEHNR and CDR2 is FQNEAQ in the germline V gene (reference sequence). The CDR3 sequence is CASSFTMGRGANVLTF. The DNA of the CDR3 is TGTGCCAGCAGCTTCACCATGGGCCGCGGGGCCAACGTCCTGACTTTC.

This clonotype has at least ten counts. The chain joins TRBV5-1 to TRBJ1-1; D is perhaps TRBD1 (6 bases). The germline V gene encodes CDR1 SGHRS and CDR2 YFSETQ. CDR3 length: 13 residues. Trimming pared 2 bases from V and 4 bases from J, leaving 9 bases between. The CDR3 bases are TGCGCCAGCAGCTTCGGACAGACCACTGAAGCTTTCTTT. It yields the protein CASSFGQTTEAFF. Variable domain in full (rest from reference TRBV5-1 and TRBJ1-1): KAGVTQTPRYLIKTRGQQVTLSCSPISGHRSVSWYQQTPGQGLQFLFEYFSETQRNKGNFPGRFSGRQFSNSRSEMNVSTLELGDSALYLCASSFGQTTEAFFGQGTRLTVV.

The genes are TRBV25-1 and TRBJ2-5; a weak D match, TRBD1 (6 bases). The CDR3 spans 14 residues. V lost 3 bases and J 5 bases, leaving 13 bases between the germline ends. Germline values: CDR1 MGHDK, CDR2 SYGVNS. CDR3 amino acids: CASSDPGQSETQYF. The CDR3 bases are TGTGCCAGCAGTGACCCCGGACAGAGTGAGACCCAGTACTTC.

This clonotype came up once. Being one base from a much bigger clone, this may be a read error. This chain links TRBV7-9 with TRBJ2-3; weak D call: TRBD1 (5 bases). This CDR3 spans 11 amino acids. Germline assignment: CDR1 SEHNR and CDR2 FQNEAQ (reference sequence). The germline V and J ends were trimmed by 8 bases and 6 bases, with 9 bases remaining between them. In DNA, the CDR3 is TGTGCCAGCCCCAAGGGGGATACGCAGTATTTT. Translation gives CASPKGDTQYF.

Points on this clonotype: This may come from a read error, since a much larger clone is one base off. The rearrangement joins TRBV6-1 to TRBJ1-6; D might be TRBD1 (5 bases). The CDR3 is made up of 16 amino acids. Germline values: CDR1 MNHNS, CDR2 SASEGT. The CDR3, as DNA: TGTGCCAGCAGGCGACAGCTCAGCTCCTATAAGTCACCCCTCCACTTT. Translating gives CASRRQLSSYKSPLHF.

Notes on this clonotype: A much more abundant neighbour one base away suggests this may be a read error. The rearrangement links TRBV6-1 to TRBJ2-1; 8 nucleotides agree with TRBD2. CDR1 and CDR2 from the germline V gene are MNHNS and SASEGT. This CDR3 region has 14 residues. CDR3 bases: TGTGCCTGCAGTGCTACGGGACTAGAAAATGAGCAGTTCTTC. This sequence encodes CACSATGLENEQFF.

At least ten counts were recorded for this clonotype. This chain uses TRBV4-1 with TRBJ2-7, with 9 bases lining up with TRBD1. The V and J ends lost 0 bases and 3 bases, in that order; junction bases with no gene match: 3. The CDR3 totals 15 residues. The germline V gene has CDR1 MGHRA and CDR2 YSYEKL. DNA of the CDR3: TGCGCCAGCAGCCAAGACGGGACAGGGATCTACGAGCAGTACTTC. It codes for CASSQDGTGIYEQYF.

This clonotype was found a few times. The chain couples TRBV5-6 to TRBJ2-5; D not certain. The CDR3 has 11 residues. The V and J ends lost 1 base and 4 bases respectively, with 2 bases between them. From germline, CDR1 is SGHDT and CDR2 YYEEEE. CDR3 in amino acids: CASSLSETQYF. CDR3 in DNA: TGTGCCAGCAGCTTGTCAGAGACCCAGTACTTC. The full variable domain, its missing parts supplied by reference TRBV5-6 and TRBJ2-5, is DAGVTQSPTHLIKTRGQQVTLRCSPKSGHDTVSWYQQALGQGPQFIFQYYEEEERQRGNFPDRFSGHQFPNYSSELNVNALLLGDSALYLCASSLSETQYFGPGTRLLVL.

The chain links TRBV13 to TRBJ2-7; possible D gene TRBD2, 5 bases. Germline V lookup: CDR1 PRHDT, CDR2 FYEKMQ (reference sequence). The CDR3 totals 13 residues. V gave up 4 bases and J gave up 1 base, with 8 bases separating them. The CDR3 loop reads CASSSWESYEQYF. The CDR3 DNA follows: TGTGCCAGCAGCTCTTGGGAGTCCTACGAGCAGTACTTC.

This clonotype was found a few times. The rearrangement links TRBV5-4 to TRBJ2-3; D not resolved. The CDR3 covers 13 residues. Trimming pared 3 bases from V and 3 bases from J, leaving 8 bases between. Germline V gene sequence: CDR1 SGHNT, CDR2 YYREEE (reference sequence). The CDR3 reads CASSSDGTDTQYF. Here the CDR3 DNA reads TGTGCCAGCAGCTCCGACGGTACAGATACGCAGTATTTT.

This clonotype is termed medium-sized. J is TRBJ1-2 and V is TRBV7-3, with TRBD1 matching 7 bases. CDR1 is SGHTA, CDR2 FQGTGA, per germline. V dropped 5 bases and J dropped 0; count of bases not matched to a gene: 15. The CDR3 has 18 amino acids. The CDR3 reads CASSVTGTELLANYGYTF. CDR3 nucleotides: TGTGCCAGCAGCGTTACCGGGACAGAACTATTAGCTAACTATGGCTACACCTTC. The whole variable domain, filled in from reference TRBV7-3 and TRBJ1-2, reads GAGVSQTPSNKVTEKGKYVELRCDPISGHTALYWYRQSLGQGPEFLIYFQGTGAADDSGLPNDRFFAVRPEGSVSTLKIQRTERGDSAVYLCASSVTGTELLANYGYTFGSGTRLTVV.

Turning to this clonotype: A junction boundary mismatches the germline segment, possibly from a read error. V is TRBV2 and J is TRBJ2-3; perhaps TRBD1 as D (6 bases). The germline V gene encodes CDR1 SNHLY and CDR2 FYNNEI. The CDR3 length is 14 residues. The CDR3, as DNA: TGTACCAGCAGCCCCGGGACATTTACAGATACGCAGTATTTT. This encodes CTSSPGTFTDTQYF.

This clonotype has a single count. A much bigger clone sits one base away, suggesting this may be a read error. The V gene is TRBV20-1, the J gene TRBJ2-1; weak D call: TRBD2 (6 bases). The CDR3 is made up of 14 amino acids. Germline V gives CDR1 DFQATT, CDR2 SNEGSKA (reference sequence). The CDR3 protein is CGASTRGTYNEQFF. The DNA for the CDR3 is TGCGGTGCTAGTACGCGGGGAACCTACAATGAGCAGTTCTTC.

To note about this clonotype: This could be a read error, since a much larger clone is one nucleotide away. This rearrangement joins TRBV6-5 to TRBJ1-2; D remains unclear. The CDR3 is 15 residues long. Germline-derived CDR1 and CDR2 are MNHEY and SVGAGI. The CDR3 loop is CAGSYGLGRDYGYTF. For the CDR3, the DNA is TGTGCCGGCAGTTATGGTTTAGGACGGGACTATGGCTACACCTTC.

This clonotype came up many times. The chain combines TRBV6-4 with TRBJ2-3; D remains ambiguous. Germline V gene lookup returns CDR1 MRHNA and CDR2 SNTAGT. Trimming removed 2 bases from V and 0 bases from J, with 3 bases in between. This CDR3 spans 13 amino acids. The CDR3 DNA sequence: TGTGCCAGCAGTGACGGGAGCACAGATACGCAGTATTTT. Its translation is CASSDGSTDTQYF.

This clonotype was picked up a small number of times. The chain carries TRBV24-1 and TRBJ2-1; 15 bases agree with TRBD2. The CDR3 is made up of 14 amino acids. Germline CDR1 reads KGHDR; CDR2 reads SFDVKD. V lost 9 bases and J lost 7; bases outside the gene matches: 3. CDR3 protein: CATSGLAGGNEQFF. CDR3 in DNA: TGTGCCACCTCGGGACTAGCGGGAGGAAATGAGCAGTTCTTC.

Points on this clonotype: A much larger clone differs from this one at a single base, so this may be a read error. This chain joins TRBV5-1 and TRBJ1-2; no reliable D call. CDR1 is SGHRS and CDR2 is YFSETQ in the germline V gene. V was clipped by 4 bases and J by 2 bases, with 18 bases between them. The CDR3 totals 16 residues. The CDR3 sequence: CASSMAGRATNYGYTF. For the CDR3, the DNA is TGCGCCAGCAGCATGGCCGGACGGGCAACCAACTATGGCTACACCTTC.

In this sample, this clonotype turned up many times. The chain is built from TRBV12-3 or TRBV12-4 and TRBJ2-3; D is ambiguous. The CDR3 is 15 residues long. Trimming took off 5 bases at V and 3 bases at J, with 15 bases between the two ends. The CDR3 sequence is CASSHSSLITDTQYF. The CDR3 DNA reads TGTGCCAGCAGTCATTCCTCACTTATAACAGATACGCAGTATTTT.

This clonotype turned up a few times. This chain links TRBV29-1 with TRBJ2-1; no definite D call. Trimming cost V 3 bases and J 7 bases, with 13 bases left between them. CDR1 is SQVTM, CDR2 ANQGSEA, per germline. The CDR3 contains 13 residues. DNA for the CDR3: TGCAGCGTTGAGCCCCGGAAGGGTAATGAGCAGTTCTTC. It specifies CSVEPRKGNEQFF.

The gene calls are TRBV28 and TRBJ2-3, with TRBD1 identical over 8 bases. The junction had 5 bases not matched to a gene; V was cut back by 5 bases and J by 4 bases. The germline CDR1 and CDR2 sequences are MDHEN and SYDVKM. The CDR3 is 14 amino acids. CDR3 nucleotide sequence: TGTGCCAGCAGTCCAACAGGGGGAGCAGATACGCAGTATTTT. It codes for CASSPTGGADTQYF.

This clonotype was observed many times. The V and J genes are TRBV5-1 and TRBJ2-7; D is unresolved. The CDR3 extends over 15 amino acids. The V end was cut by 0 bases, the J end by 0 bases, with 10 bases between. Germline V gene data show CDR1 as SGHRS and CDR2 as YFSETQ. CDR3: CASSLGAESSYEQYF. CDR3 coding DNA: TGCGCCAGCAGCTTGGGGGCGGAGAGCTCCTACGAGCAGTACTTC. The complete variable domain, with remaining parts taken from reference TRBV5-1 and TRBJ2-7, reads KAGVTQTPRYLIKTRGQQVTLSCSPISGHRSVSWYQQTPGQGLQFLFEYFSETQRNKGNFPGRFSGRQFSNSRSEMNVSTLELGDSALYLCASSLGAESSYEQYFGPGTRLTVT.

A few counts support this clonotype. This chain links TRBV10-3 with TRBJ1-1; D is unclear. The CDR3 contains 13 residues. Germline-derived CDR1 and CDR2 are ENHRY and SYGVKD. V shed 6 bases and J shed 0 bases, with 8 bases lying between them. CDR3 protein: CAIRLDLNTEAFF. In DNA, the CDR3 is TGTGCCATCAGACTGGACTTGAACACTGAAGCTTTCTTT.

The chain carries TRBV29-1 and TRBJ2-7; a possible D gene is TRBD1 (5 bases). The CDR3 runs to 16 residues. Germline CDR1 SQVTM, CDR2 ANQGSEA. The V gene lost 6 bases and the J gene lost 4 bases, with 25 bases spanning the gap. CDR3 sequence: CSVILSQGGSFYEQYF. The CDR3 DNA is TGCAGCGTCATTCTGTCCCAGGGCGGAAGTTTTTACGAGCAGTACTTC.

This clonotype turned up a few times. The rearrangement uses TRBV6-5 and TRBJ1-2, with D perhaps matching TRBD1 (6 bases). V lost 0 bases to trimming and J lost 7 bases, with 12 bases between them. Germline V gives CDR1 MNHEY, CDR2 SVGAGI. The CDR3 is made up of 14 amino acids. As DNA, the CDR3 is TGTGCCAGCAGTTACTCCGGACAGTCCGGTGGCTACACCTTC. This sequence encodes CASSYSGQSGGYTF.

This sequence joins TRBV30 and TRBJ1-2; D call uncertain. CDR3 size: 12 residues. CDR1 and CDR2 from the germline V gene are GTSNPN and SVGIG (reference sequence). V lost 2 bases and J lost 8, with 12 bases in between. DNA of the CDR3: TGTGCCTGGAGTCCATCCCCCCAGGGCTACACCTTC. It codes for CAWSPSPQGYTF. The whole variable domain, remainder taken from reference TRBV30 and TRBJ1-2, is SQTIHQWPATLVQPVGSPLSLECTVEGTSNPNLYWYRQAAGRGLQLLFYSVGIGQISSEVPQNLSASRPQDRQFILSSKKLLLSDSGFYLCAWSPSPQGYTFGSGTRLTVV.

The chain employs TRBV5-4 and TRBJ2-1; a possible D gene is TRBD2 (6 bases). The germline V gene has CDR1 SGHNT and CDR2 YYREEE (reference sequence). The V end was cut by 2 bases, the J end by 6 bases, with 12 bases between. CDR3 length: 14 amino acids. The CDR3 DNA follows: TGTGCCAGCAGCTTTGGGGGACTTACCAATGAGCAGTTCTTC. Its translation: CASSFGGLTNEQFF.